The source of this T cell receptor beta chain is a study of OX40 agonist ivuxolimab in advanced cancers. Concerning this clone itself: Its antigen is unknown.

Whole-study findings and limits: At doses 0.1 to 3.0 mg/kg, CD4+ and CD8+ clones expanded.

Clones were read by immunoSEQ multiplex PCR, and TCRdb kept only the in-frame ones, dropping some. Of approximately 81,000 clones in the sample, about 85% were seen once. The material sequenced was CD4+ or CD8+ T cells sorted from blood, taken in a trial of the OX40 agonist ivuxolimab. The TCR sequence derives from an adult with an advanced solid tumor such as melanoma, head and neck, liver or kidney cancer.

CDR3 protein: CASSLRQASYEQYF. The CDR3 nucleotides read TGTGCCAGCAGCCTCCGACAGGCGTCCTACGAGCAGTACTTC. This sequence joins TRBV7-2 and TRBJ2-7, with D maybe TRBD1 (6 bases). The CDR3 covers 14 residues. CDR1 and CDR2 from the germline V gene are SGHTA and FQGNSA. Trimming took off 5 bases at V and 1 base at J, with 12 bases between the two ends.